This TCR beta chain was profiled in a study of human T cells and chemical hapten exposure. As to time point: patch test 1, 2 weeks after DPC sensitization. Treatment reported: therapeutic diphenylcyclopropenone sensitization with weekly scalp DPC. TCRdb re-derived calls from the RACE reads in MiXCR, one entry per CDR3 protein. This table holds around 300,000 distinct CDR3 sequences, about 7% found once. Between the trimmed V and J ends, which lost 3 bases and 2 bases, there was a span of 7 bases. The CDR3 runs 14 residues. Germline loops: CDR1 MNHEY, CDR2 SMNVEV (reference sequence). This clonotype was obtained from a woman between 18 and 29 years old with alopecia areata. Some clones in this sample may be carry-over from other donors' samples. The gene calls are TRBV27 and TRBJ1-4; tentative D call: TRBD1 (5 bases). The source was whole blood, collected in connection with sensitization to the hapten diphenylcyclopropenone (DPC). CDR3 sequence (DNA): TGTGCCAGCAGTTTGACAGTTACTAATGAAAAACTGTTTTTT. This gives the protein CASSLTVTNEKLFF.